The 5 T cell receptor beta chains below were found in one sample sequenced in a study of Ad26.COV2.S vaccination and SARS-CoV-2 variants. Treatment meaning: some 20 received Ad26.COV2.S at low or high dose, single or two shots; about 5 received placebo; per-sample allocation not given. Collection of samples fell on day 63 after the first vaccine or placebo injection. The table came from immunoSEQ multiplex PCR; TCRdb's copy has only in-frame clones and leaves some out. The table records hundreds of thousands of clones, about 90% of them present only once. Specimen: peripheral blood, collected in a trial of Ad26.COV2.S vaccine versus placebo. These receptors all come from a person aged 18 to 65 who received the Ad26.COV2.S COVID-19 vaccine or a placebo.

The gene calls are TRBV27 and TRBJ2-1; maybe TRBD2 (7 bases). The CDR3 runs to 15 residues. Germline CDR1 reads MNHEY; CDR2 reads SMNVEV (reference sequence). Trimming left V 6 bases short and J 0 bases short, with 12 bases between. The CDR3 protein is CASSPRGPSYNEQFF. The CDR3 nucleotides are TGTGCCAGCAGCCCGCGGGGGCCCTCCTACAATGAGCAGTTCTTC.

V and J are TRBV7-9 and TRBJ2-7; D unclear. With 1 base removed from V and 0 bases from J, the gap between germline ends came to 7 bases. This CDR3 is 14 amino acids long. Germline V CDR1 and CDR2: SEHNR, FQNEAQ (reference sequence). CDR3 amino acids: CASSLDRSSYEQYF. The CDR3 nucleotides are TGTGCCAGCAGCTTAGATCGGAGCTCCTACGAGCAGTACTTC.

This chain links TRBV6-5 with TRBJ1-5; 11 nucleotides agree with TRBD1. There are 15 residues in the CDR3. Germline V CDR1 and CDR2: MNHEY, SVGAGI. The V and J ends lost 6 bases and 4 bases, in that order; junction bases with no gene match: 5. The CDR3 DNA follows: TGTGCCAGCAGCCGGACAGGGGGCGCAAATCAGCCCCAGCATTTT. Amino acids: CASSRTGGANQPQHF.

DNA of the CDR3: TGTGCCACCAGCAGTCCGCTGGGGGAGCGGGGGGCCCAGCCCTACAATGAGCAGTTCTTC. Protein sequence: CATSSPLGERGAQPYNEQFF. This rearrangement joins TRBV15 to TRBJ2-1; 9 nucleotides match TRBD2. The V gene end was trimmed by 3 bases and the J gene end by 2 bases; junction bases not matched to a gene: 17. Germline CDR1 LNHNV, CDR2 YYDKDF (reference sequence). This CDR3 has 20 amino acids.

CDR3 nucleotides: TGTGCCTGGAGTACAGGGCTGAATGAGCAGTTCTTC. Protein product: CAWSTGLNEQFF. The rearrangement uses TRBV30 and TRBJ2-1; maybe TRBD1 (6 bases). V gave up 2 bases and J gave up 7 bases, with 9 bases separating them. Germline V gene data show CDR1 as GTSNPN and CDR2 as SVGIG (reference sequence). The CDR3 length is 12 residues.